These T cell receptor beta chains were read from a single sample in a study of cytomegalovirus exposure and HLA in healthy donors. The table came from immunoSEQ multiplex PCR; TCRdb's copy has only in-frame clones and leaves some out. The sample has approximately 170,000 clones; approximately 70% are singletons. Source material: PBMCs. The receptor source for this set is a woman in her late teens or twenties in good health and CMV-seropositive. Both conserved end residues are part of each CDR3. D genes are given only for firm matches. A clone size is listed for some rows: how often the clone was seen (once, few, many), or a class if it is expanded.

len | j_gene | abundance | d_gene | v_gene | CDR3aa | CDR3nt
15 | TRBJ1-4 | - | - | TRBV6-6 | CASSYTRGTNEKLFF | TGTGCCAGCAGTTACACACGGGGAACTAATGAAAAACTGTTTTTT
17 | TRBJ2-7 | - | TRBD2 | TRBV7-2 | CASSLAGSGGARNEQYF | TGTGCCAGCAGCTTAGCTGGTAGCGGGGGGGCTAGGAACGAGCAGTACTTC
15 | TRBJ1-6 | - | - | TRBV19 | CASSIRGSYNSPLHF | TGTGCCAGTAGTATCCGCGGCTCCTATAATTCACCCCTCCACTTT
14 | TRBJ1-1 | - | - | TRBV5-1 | CASRVGLGNTEAFF | TGCGCCAGCAGGGTGGGACTTGGGAACACTGAAGCTTTCTTT
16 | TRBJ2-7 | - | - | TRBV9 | CASSGSGQRSAYEQYF | TGTGCCAGCTCCGGGTCTGGACAGAGATCTGCCTACGAGCAGTACTTC
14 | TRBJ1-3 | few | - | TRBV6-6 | CASSRGGRENTIYF | TGTGCCAGCAGCAGGGGCGGAAGGGAAAACACCATATATTTT
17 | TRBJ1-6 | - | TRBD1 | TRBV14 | CASSRTTGVLYNSPLHF | TGTGCCAGCAGCCGAACGACAGGGGTCCTCTATAATTCACCCCTCCACTTT
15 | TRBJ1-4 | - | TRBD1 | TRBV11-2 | CASSSQGQGDEKLFF | TGTGCCAGCAGCTCGCAGGGACAGGGGGATGAAAAACTGTTTTTT
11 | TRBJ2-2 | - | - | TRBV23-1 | CVTGHTGELFF | TGCGTCACAGGCCACACCGGGGAGCTGTTTTTT
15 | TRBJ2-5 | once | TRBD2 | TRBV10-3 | CAIGGTSERQETQYF | TGTGCCATCGGGGGGACTAGCGAGAGACAAGAGACCCAGTACTTC
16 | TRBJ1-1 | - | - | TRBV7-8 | CASSLASRGLNTEAFF | TGTGCCAGCAGCTTAGCGTCCCGGGGATTGAACACTGAAGCTTTCTTT
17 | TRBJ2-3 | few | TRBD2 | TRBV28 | CASSLSGLAGGRNTQYF | TGTGCCAGCAGTTTATCAGGCCTAGCGGGGGGGAGGAATACGCAGTATTTT
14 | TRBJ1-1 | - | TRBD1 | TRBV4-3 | CASSQDRGHTEAFF | TGCGCCAGCAGCCAAGACAGGGGGCACACTGAAGCTTTCTTT
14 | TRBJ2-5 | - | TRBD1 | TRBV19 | CASSITGGGETQYF | TGTGCCAGTAGTATAACAGGGGGCGGTGAGACCCAGTACTTC
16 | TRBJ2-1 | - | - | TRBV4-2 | CASSPNLGTGRNEQFF | TGTGCCAGCAGCCCGAACCTCGGGACTGGGCGGAATGAGCAGTTCTTC
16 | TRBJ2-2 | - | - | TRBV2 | CASSELKPENTGELFF | TGTGCCAGCAGTGAACTCAAACCAGAGAACACCGGGGAGCTGTTTTTT
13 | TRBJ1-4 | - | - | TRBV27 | CASSLWGGRKLFF | TGTGCCAGCAGTTTATGGGGAGGGCGGAAACTGTTTTTT
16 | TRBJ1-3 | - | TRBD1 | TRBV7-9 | CASSPTGGAGGNTIYF | TGTGCCAGCAGCCCGACAGGGGGCGCAGGTGGAAACACCATATATTTT
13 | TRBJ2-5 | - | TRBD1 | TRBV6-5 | CASRTGGEETQYF | TGTGCCAGCAGGACAGGGGGCGAAGAGACCCAGTACTTC
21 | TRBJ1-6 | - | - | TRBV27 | CASSLSAGVIPPLSYNSPLHF | TGTGCCAGCAGTTTATCGGCAGGGGTCATCCCACCCCTATCCTATAATTCACCCCTCCACTTT
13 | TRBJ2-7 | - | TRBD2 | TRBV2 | CASSESRGGEQYF | TGTGCCAGCAGTGAATCCCGGGGGGGCGAGCAGTACTTC
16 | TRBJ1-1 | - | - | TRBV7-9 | CASSPGVASMNTEAFF | TGTGCCAGCAGCCCGGGAGTAGCCTCTATGAACACTGAAGCTTTCTTT